This T cell receptor beta chain derives from a study of T-cell reconstitution after alpha-beta-depleted transplantation in children. V was clipped by 2 bases and J by 7 bases, with 21 bases between them. The CDR3 runs 17 residues. CDR1 and CDR2 from the germline V gene are SGHRS and YFSETQ. General study findings and limits: Surviving recipient T cells and thymic progenitors produced the high day-60 TCRbeta diversity seen in some patients. Alpha-beta T cells present about two months after transplant were reported to originate from several hundred expanded graft clones.

About this clonotype: Its matching antigen is unknown.

Researchers prepared the TCRbeta library using unique molecular identifiers, the study reports. TCRdb analysed the PCR reads with MiXCR anew, one entry per CDR3 protein. Of some 120,000 distinct CDR3 sequences listed, approximately 22% are singletons. This sequence joins TRBV5-1 and TRBJ2-2, with D possibly called TRBD1 or TRBD2 (5 bases each). This clonotype originated in a male patient aged 2-15 years who had a stem cell transplant for chronic granulomatous disease, so the T cells may come from the graft donor. The starting material was PBMCs, mostly from graft donor cells, obtained 180 days after TCRalphabeta/CD19-depleted stem cell transplant. CDR3 amino acids: CASSFGDGLAYHGELFF. In nucleotides, the CDR3 is TGCGCCAGCAGCTTTGGGGACGGGTTGGCCTACCACGGGGAGCTGTTTTTT.